Listed below are T cell receptor beta chains from one sample, sequenced in a study of T cells in Graves' hyperthyroidism and ophthalmopathy. TCRdb called the multiplex PCR reads again in MiXCR, with one record for every CDR3 protein. Among about 640,000 distinct CDR3 sequences, less than 45% were seen once, and the ten largest hold under 8%. The specimen was peripheral blood or thyroid tissue (not recorded which). These receptors were taken from an adult man with Graves' disease, either hyperthyroidism or ophthalmopathy (not recorded which). The CDR3 runs from the conserved cysteine through the conserved F or W. Each record gives: clone size, J gene, V gene, CDR3 length, D gene, CDR3 DNA, CDR3 protein. The D gene is left open where the match is weak. Clone size appears in some rows only: once, few, many, or a class for an expanded clone.

>many|TRBJ2-5|TRBV7-8|14|TRBD1
TGTGCCAGCAGTCCAGACAGGGACCTAGTCACCCAGTACTTC
CASSPDRDLVTQYF
>-|TRBJ1-1|TRBV14|13|-
TGTGCCAGCAGCCCCAGGATTTACGCTGAAGCTTTCTTT
CASSPRIYAEAFF
>-|TRBJ1-4|TRBV7-9|15|-
TGTGCCAGCAGCTCTTCCGGGACGGATAAAGAAAAACTGTTTTTT
CASSSSGTDKEKLFF
>few|TRBJ2-7|TRBV5-1|15|TRBD2
TGCGCCAGCAGCTTGGCCAGCGGGAGTTACCACGAGCAGTACTTC
CASSLASGSYHEQYF
>-|TRBJ1-2|TRBV7-2|13|-
TGTGCCAGCAGCTTGATAGGGGAGCATGGCTACACCTTC
CASSLIGEHGYTF
>-|TRBJ2-5|TRBV29-1|14|TRBD2
TGCAGCGCCAACAAGCGGGGGCGCGGGGAGGCCCAGTACTTC
CSANKRGRGEAQYF
>-|TRBJ2-7|TRBV2|12|-
TGTGCCAGCAACTTCGACATCTACGAGCAGTACTTC
CASNFDIYEQYF
>-|TRBJ2-3|TRBV24-1|15|TRBD2
TGTGCCACCAGTGACCTAGCGGGGCTCACAGATACGCAGTATTTT
CATSDLAGLTDTQYF
>-|TRBJ2-2|TRBV9|16|TRBD1
TGTGCCAGCAGCAGTGGACAGGCATCGAACACCGGGGAGCTGTTTTTT
CASSSGQASNTGELFF
>-|TRBJ2-7|TRBV5-1|13|-
TGTGCCAGCAGCTTCCCGGGAAACCCGGAGCAGTACTTC
CASSFPGNPEQYF
>few|TRBJ2-2|TRBV7-6|16|TRBD2
TGTGCCAGCAGCTATCGACCGGGACTAAGGGGCGGGGAGCTGTTTTTT
CASSYRPGLRGGELFF
>once|TRBJ2-5|TRBV20-1|12|-
TGCAGTGCTAGTGAACGGGAGAAGACCCAGTACTTC
CSASEREKTQYF
>-|TRBJ2-3|TRBV7-9|16|TRBD2
TGTGCCAGCAGCTTAACGACTAGCGGGAGGCTAGATACGCAGTATTTT
CASSLTTSGRLDTQYF
>-|TRBJ2-7|TRBV25-1|15|TRBD1
TGTGCCAGCAGTGGGGACAGGTTAGGGTCCTACGAGCAGTACTTC
CASSGDRLGSYEQYF
>many|TRBJ1-1|TRBV7-2|14|TRBD1
TGTGCCAGCAGCAGACAGGGGGCGCTAACTGAAGCTTTCTTT
CASSRQGALTEAFF
>few|TRBJ2-7|TRBV4-1|14|-
TGCGCCAGCAGCCAAGTGCCGGGGCCACGCGAGCAGTACTTC
CASSQVPGPREQYF
>-|TRBJ1-4|TRBV2|14|-
TGTGCCAGCAGGGACGGAGGTACTAATGAAAAACTGTTTTTT
CASRDGGTNEKLFF
>few|TRBJ2-7|TRBV6-6|15|-
TGTGCCAGCAGTTTCCGGGACGCAGGTCCTTACGAGCAGTACTTC
CASSFRDAGPYEQYF
>-|TRBJ2-2|TRBV7-2|14|-
TGTGCCAGCAGCCCAGGGCGACGGGCCGGGGAGCTGTTTTTT
CASSPGRRAGELFF
>-|TRBJ2-7|TRBV10-3|13|-
TGTGCCAGCAAGGTGGCGGAAACCTACGAGCAGTACTTC
CASKVAETYEQYF
>-|TRBJ1-1|TRBV13|12|-
TGTGCCAGCAATCAGGGGCCGGGTGAAGCTTTCTTT
CASNQGPGEAFF
>many|TRBJ2-5|TRBV2|14|-
TGTGCCAGCAGTGACAGGGCCTACCAAGAGACCCAGTACTTC
CASSDRAYQETQYF
>-|TRBJ1-4|TRBV12-3/TRBV12-4|11|-
TGTGCTAGTGGTTTGACGGGGAAACTGTTTTTT
CASGLTGKLFF
>many|TRBJ1-4|TRBV6-5|15|-
TGTGCCAGCAGTTACACGACCGGGCCTAATGAAAAACTGTTTTTT
CASSYTTGPNEKLFF
>-|TRBJ2-3|TRBV29-1|16|-
TGCAGCGTTGAAGATCCCCAGCTCCTGGGCACAGATACGCAGTATTTT
CSVEDPQLLGTDTQYF
>few|TRBJ2-5|TRBV7-9|16|-
TGTGCCAGCAGCTTACGGGTACCGTACGGCGGGGAGACCCAGTACTTC
CASSLRVPYGGETQYF
>-|TRBJ2-3|TRBV5-5|16|-
TGCGCCAGCAGCTTGGGGTCAGGGACGGGCACAGATACGCAGTATTTT
CASSLGSGTGTDTQYF
>few|TRBJ1-3|TRBV19|16|-
TGTGCCAGTAGTTCGACCGGTACCAACCGTGGAAACACCATATATTTT
CASSSTGTNRGNTIYF
>-|TRBJ1-4|TRBV12-1|16|-
TGTGCCAGCAGTCTTTTGTCTGGGGGAACTAATGAAAAACTGTTTTTT
CASSLLSGGTNEKLFF
>few|TRBJ1-1|TRBV2|16|-
TGTGCCACCGCTAGTGAACCCAGGGGAAGGAACACTGAAGCTTTCTTT
CATASEPRGRNTEAFF
>-|TRBJ2-6|TRBV7-2|15|-
TGTGCCAGCAGCTTGGGCAGAGACAAGGCCAACGTCCTGACTTTC
CASSLGRDKANVLTF
>-|TRBJ1-2|TRBV7-9|14|-
TGCGCCAGCAGCCAAAGGTTGAACGGGGGGGGCTACACCTTC
CASSQRLNGGGYTF